Sequencing of this T cell receptor beta chain was carried out in a study of T cells after yellow fever vaccination (dated by TCRdb to the late 2010s). The study in broad terms: The SMART-Seq v4 Ultra Low Input RNA kit was used to prepare libraries from fractions with low cell numbers. To follow T-cell clones before and after both primary and booster YFV17D yellow fever vaccination, bulk TCR alpha and beta repertoires underwent longitudinal sequencing. Two healthy male donors made up the cohort, one aged 18 to 30 years and the other aged 30 to 39 years. Bulk PBMC replicates and cell subsets were isolated from blood drawn at multiple timepoints before and after both primary and secondary immunization.

This clonotype was seen many times. This receptor's antigen is unknown. No per-base quality is available; no much larger clone lies one base away. The sample's treatment or condition label, in plain terms: live attenuated yellow fever vaccine strain. PBMCs were isolated from peripheral blood using a standard Ficoll-Paque protocol. Dynabeads CD4 and CD8 positive selection kits were used to isolate CD4 and CD8 T-cell fractions. TriZol was used to extract RNA from bulk PBMCs, CD4 and CD8 fractions, and dextramer-positive and dextramer-negative fractions. TCR cDNA was synthesized by 5'RACE template switching, which introduced a universal primer site and unique molecular identifiers. Priming for cDNA synthesis came from both the TCR alpha and TCR beta constant segments. Two PCR steps were used to amplify libraries, with sample barcodes and sequencing adapters being added in the second step. Sequencing of libraries was performed on Illumina HiSeq 2500 (2x100 bp) or NovaSeq (2x150 bp). The authors processed their data as follows. MIGEC handled demultiplexing of reads and collapsing into UMI consensus sequences, while MiXCR performed V(D)J alignment. Using edgeR on replicate PBMC samples, clonotypes were called vaccine-responding if FDR was below 0.01 and the log2 fold change was above 5 up to day 15. CD4 or CD8 identity was assigned to each bulk clonotype according to whether the clonotype was present at higher abundance in the sequenced CD4 repertoire or the sequenced CD8 repertoire. TCRdb trimmed the raw reads at Q25, called clones with MiXCR and kept productive beta chains. CDR3 protein sequences are deduplicated, and each keeps its most common genes and DNA. Here the V and J calls rest on TCRdb's processing, not on the authors' analysis. The sample profile shows 60,000 to 95,000 distinct CDR3 sequences; around 7.9% of them were found once. Around 30% of the sample goes to the ten largest clones.

Paper-wide results and their limitations: A small share of clonotypes occurred in both CD4 and CD8 compartments, likely arising from convergent recombination. After the booster, most of the clones that had expanded following primary vaccination were detected again (96% of CD4 and roughly 88% of CD8), which suggests that memory was broadly maintained. Because the study included only two donors, the extent to which the findings can be generalized is limited. Because abundant contaminating clonotypes from the bulk population could be contained in FACS-sorted repertoires, computational filtering was required. The secondary T-cell response was weaker than the primary response but faster, peaking on day 5 instead of day 15.

Germline trimming: 1 base from V, 5 bases from J; junction bases outside gene matches: 5. Via the germline V gene, CDR1 is LGHNA and CDR2 YSLEER. The CDR3 has 16 amino acids, counting the end cysteine and phenylalanine. The DNA shown is the 48-base CDR3, in frame from base 1. The sample in question was CD8+ T cells sorted from PBMCs, obtained 10 days after the first yellow fever vaccination. The rearrangement combines TRBV4-3 with TRBJ2-7; 13 bases in the junction line up with TRBD2. This receptor was identified in a man aged 18 to 30 who received the YFV17D yellow fever vaccine. In nucleotides, the sequence is TGCGCCAGCAGCCAAGGGGAAGGACTAGCGGGGGACGAGCAGTACTTC. The encoded protein is CASSQGEGLAGDEQYF.